This T cell receptor (beta chain) emerged from a study of T cells expressing NK-cell markers. The overall study: Obtained from sorted CD3+CD56+NKG2C+, CD3+CD56+NKG2C- and CD3+CD56-NKG2C+ T cells were the TCR beta repertoires. Points from the study as a whole: Dominance of the CD3+CD56-NKG2C+ fraction by these clonotypes also held in a few donors. CD8+ T cells in 5 to 7 donors included dominant NKG2C+ clonotypes at roughly 1.0-8%.

In the case of this clonotype: Its specificity is not known.

Scientists made TCR beta cDNA using 5'RACE template switching with UMIs. TCRdb re-called the 5' RACE reads, yielding one record per CDR3 amino acid sequence without DNA. The clone table shows about 260,000 distinct CDR3 sequences, with the ten largest holding around 4.3%. The germline gives CDR1 SGHRS, CDR2 YFSETQ. The CDR3 has 16 residues. The sequence came from a woman aged 18 to 75 in good health. The rearrangement joins TRBV5-1 to TRBJ2-1; TCRdb designates TRBD1, a call that cannot be tested without DNA. The sequencing sample was made of blood T cells: a sorted CD56 or NKG2C T cell subset, CD4+ or CD8+ T cells, or bulk PBMC T cells (not recorded which). CDR3 region: CASKKDGDTLGHEQFF.